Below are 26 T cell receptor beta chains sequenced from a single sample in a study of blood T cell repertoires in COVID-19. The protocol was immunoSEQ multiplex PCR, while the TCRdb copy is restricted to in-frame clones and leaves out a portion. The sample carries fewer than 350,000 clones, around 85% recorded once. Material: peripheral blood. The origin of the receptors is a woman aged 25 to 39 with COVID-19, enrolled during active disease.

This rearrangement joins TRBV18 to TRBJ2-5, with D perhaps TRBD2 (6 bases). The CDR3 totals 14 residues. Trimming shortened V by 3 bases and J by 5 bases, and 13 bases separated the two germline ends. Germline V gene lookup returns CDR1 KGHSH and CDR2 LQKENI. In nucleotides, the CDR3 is TGTGCCAGCTCACCCGGAGGGGTCGGGGAGACCCAGTACTTC. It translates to CASSPGGVGETQYF.

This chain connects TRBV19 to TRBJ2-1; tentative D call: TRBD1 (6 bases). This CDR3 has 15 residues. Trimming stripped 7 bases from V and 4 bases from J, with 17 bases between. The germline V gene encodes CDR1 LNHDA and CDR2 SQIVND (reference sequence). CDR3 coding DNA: TGTGCCAGTACTCTAGGGGGACACGTATACAATGAGCAGTTCTTC. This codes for CASTLGGHVYNEQFF.

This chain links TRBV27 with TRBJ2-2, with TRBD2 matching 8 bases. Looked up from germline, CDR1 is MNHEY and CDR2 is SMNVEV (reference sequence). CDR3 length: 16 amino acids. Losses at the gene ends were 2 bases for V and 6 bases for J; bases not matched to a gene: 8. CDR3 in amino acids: CASSLGFGLAAGELFF. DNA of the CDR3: TGTGCCAGCAGTTTAGGATTCGGACTAGCTGCCGGGGAGCTGTTTTTT.

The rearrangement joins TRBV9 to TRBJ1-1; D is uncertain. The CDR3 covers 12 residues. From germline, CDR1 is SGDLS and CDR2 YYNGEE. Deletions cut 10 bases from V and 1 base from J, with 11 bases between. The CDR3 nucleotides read TGTGCCTTCACCGCAGGGAACACTGAAGCTTTCTTT. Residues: CAFTAGNTEAFF.

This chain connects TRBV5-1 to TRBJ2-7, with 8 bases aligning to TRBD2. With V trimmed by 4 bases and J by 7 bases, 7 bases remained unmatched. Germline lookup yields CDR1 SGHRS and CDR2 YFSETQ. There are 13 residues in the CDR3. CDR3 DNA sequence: TGCGCCAGCAGCGTAGGACTAGCAGAAGAGCAGTACTTC. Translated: CASSVGLAEEQYF.

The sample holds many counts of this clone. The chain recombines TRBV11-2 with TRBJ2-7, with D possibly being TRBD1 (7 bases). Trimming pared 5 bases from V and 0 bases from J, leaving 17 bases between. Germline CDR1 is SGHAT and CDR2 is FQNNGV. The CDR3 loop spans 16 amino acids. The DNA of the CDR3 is TGTGCCAGCAGCCTCCAGGGGGGCACAAGCTCCTACGAGCAGTACTTC. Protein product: CASSLQGGTSSYEQYF.

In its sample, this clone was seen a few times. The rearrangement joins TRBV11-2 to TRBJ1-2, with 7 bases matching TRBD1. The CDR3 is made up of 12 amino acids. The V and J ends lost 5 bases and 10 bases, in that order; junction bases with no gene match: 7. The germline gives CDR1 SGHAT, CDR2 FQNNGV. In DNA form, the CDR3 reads TGTGCCAGCAGCCCCCGGGACAGTCACTACACCTTC. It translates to CASSPRDSHYTF.

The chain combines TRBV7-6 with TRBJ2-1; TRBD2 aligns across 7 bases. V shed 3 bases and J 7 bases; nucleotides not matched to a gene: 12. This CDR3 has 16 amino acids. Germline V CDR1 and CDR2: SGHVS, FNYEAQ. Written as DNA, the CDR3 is TGTGCCAGCAGCTTTCAGGGCCGCGGGGGTGGTAATGAGCAGTTCTTC. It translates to CASSFQGRGGGNEQFF.

CDR3 sequence reads: CASSVQAGNTIYF. The CDR3, as DNA: TGTGCCAGCAGCGTCCAAGCGGGAAACACCATATATTTT. The chain is built from TRBV9 and TRBJ1-3; no firm D call. Germline CDR1 SGDLS, CDR2 YYNGEE. This CDR3 has 13 residues. The ends were cut back, 2 bases at V and 4 bases at J, with 7 bases in the middle.

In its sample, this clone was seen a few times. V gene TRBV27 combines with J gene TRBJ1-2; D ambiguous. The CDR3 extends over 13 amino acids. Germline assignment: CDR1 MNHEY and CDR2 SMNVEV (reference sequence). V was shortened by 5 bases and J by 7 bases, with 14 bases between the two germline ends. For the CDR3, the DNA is TGTGCCAGCAGTCCTCTCGACTCTGCTGGCTACACCTTC. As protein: CASSPLDSAGYTF.

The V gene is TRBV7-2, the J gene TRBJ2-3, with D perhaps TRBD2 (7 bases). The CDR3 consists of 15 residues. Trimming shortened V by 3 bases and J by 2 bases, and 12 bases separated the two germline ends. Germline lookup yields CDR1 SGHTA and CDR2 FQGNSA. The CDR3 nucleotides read TGTGCCAGCAGCTTTGGGGGGGCCTACACAGATACGCAGTATTTT. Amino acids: CASSFGGAYTDTQYF.

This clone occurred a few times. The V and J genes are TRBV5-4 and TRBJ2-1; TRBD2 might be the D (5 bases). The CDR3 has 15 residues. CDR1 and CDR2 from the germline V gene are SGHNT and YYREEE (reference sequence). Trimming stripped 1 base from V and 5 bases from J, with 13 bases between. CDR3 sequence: CASSLPGIFNNEQFF. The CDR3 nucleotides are TGTGCCAGCAGCTTGCCGGGGATATTTAACAATGAGCAGTTCTTC.

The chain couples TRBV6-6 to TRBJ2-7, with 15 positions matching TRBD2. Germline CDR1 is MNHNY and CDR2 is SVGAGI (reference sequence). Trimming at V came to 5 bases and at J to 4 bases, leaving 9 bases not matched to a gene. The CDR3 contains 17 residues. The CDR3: CASSPSLGLAGGYEQYF. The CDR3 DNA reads TGTGCCAGCAGTCCATCTCTCGGACTAGCGGGGGGGTACGAGCAGTACTTC.

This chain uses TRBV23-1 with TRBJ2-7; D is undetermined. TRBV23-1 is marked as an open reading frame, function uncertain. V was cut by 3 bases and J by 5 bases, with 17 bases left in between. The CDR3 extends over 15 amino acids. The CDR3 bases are TGCGCCAGCAGTCACAATACCGGTCTTACCCACGAGCAGTACTTC. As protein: CASSHNTGLTHEQYF.

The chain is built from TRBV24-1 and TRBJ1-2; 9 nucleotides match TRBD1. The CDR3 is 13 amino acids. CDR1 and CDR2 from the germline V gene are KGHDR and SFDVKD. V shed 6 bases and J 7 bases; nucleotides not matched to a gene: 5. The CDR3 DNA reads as TGTGCCACCAGTCAACAGGGGGCAAGTGGCTACACCTTC. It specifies CATSQQGASGYTF.

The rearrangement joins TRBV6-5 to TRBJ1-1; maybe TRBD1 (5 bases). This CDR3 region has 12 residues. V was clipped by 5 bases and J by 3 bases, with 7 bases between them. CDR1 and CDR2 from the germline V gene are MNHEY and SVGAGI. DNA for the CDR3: TGTGCCAGCAGTCCAGGGTACACTGAAGCTTTCTTT. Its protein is CASSPGYTEAFF.

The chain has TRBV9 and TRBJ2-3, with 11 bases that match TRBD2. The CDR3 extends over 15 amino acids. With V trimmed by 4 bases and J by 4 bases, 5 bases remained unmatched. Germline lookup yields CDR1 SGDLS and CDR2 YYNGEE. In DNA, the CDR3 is TGTGCCAGCAGCTCCCCGGGACTAGCGGCAGATACGCAGTATTTT. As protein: CASSSPGLAADTQYF.

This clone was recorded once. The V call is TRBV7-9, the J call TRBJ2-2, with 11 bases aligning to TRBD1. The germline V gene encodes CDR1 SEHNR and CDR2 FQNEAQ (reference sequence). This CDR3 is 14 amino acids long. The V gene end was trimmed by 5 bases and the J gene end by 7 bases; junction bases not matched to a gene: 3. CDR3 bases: TGTGCCAGCAGCCGGACAGGGGGCCACGGGGAGCTGTTTTTT. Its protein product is CASSRTGGHGELFF. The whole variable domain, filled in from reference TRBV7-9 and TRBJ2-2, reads DTGVSQNPRHKITKRGQNVTFRCDPISEHNRLYWYRQTLGQGPEFLTYFQNEAQLEKSRLLSDRFSAERPKGSFSTLEIQRTEQGDSAMYLCASSRTGGHGELFFGEGSRLTVL.

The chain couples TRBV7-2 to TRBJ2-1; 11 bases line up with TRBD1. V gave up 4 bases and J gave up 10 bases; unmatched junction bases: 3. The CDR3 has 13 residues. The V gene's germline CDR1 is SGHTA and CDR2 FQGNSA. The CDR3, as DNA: TGTGCCAGCAGCTCGGACAGGGGGCCGGAGCAGTTCTTC. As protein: CASSSDRGPEQFF.

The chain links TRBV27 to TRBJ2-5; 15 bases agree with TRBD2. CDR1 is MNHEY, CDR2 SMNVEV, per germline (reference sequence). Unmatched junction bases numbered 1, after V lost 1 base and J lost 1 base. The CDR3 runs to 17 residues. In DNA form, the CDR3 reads TGTGCCAGCAGTTTATTGGGACTAGCGGGGGGCCAAGAGACCCAGTACTTC. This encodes CASSLLGLAGGQETQYF.

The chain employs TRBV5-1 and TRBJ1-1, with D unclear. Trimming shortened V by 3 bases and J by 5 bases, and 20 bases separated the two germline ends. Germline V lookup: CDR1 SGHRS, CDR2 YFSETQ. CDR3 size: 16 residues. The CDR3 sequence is CASSSLFDGPGTEAFF. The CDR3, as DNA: TGCGCCAGCAGCTCGCTTTTCGATGGGCCGGGGACTGAAGCTTTCTTT.

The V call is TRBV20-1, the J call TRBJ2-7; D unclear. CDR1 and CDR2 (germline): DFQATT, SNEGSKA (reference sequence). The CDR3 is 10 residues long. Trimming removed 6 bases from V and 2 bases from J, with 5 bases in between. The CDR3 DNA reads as TGCAGTGCGCAGACCTACGAGCAGTACTTC. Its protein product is CSAQTYEQYF.

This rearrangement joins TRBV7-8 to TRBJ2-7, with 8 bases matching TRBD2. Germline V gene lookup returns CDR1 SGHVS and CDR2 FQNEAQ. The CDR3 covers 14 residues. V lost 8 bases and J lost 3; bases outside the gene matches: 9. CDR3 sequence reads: CASQWERGYYEQYF. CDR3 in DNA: TGTGCCAGCCAGTGGGAGCGGGGGTACTACGAGCAGTACTTC.

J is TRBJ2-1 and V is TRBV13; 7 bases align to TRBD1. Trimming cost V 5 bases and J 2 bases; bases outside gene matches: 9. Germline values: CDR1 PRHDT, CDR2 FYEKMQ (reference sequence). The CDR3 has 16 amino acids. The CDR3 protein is CASSLHRDRPYNEQFF. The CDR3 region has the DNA TGTGCCAGCAGCCTCCACCGGGACAGACCCTACAATGAGCAGTTCTTC. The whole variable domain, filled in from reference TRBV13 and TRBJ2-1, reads AAGVIQSPRHLIKEKRETATLKCYPIPRHDTVYWYQQGPGQDPQFLISFYEKMQSDKGSIPDRFSAQQFSDYHSELNMSSLELGDSALYFCASSLHRDRPYNEQFFGPGTRLTVL.

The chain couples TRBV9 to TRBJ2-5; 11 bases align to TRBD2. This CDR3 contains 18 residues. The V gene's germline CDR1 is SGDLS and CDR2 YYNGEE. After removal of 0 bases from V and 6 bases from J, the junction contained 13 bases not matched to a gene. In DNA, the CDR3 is TGTGCCAGCAGCGTAGGTAGCGGGGGGGCCTCCCCCGAGCAGACCCAGTACTTC. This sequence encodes CASSVGSGGASPEQTQYF.

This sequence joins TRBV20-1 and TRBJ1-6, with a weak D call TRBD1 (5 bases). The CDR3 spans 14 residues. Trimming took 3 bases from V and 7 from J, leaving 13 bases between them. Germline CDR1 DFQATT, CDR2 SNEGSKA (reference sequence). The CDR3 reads CSASMGWGNSPLHF. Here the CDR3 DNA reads TGCAGTGCTAGTATGGGATGGGGCAATTCACCCCTCCACTTT.